Sequencing of this T cell receptor beta chain was carried out in a study of blood T cell repertoires in COVID-19 (dated by TCRdb to about 2020). In the study overall: Collaborator samples came from the United States, Italy and Spain and covered acute and convalescent phases of COVID-19. The material from the prospective study consisted of cDNA or gDNA derived from T cells, B-cell-depleted T cells, or PBMCs. The dataset comprised deeply sampled blood TCRbeta repertoires from subjects exposed to, actively infected with, or recovered from COVID-19. A freely available public database, intended as a resource for researchers studying the immune response to SARS-CoV-2, is where the repertoires were released. Samples were obtained from the ongoing ImmuneRACE study (first 160 participants) and from roughly 1,300 subjects provided by 6 global collaborators. A de-identified subject ID, COVID-19 status, age in years and sex were almost always included in the sample metadata. Where available, HLA class I and class II types were taken from metadata supplied by the sample provider and were not determined by assay-based typing. The paper as a whole reports these results and caveats: The amount of clinical and demographic metadata varied by source and participant and was provided uncurated.

Comment on this clone: The target of this receptor is not known. Base quality data are lacking; no much larger clone is found one base away.

Each collaborating institution followed its own protocols to collect whole blood in K2EDTA tubes. For TCRbeta analysis, collaborators shipped samples in one of three forms: frozen whole blood, isolated PBMCs, or DNA extracted from either of those sample types. CDR1 SNHLY and CDR2 FYNNEI were looked up in the germline V gene. The CDR3 starts with the cysteine, ends with the phenylalanine, and has 14 residues. This entry keeps only the CDR3 DNA: 42 bases, framed from base 1. V is shortened by 6 bases, J by 0 bases, and the region joining them spans 9 bases. The immunoSEQ Assay, a bias-controlled multiplex PCR, was used to amplify TCRbeta CDR3 regions from genomic DNA. For the original study's pipeline: Nucleated cell counts per sample were estimated from amplification of reference gene primers within the assay. To quantify the absolute abundance of each unique TCRbeta CDR3 rearrangement, sequence reads were collapsed and filtered. For each sample, productive Simpson clonality was calculated by taking the square root of Simpson's diversity index across productive rearrangements. Held by TCRdb, this immuneACCESS table contains in-frame sequences only and omits some clones. Under half of the omission traces to an unresolved V gene where checked; the cause of the rest is unknown. From that table come the V and J calls and clone size; the DNA was used to work out D and trimming. The sample table holds around 40,000 clones, of which roughly 85% were seen once. In total, the top ten clones hold around 13% of the sample.

Sequenced input: peripheral blood. The receptor comes from a human donor in a cohort sampled during active COVID-19. This chain is built from TRBV2 and TRBJ2-1; the D gene is possibly TRBD2, with 5 bases matching. The nucleotide sequence reads TGTGCCAGCAGGGGAGATCCCTCCTACAATGAGCAGTTCTTC. This encodes CASRGDPSYNEQFF.